This TCR beta chain originates from a study of T cell changes during pregnancy in multiple sclerosis. This CDR3 spans 15 amino acids. With 8 bases removed from V and 7 bases from J, the gap between germline ends came to 20 bases. In germline, CDR1 is MNHNS, CDR2 SASEGT. Here immunoSEQ multiplex PCR was the method, and the copy in TCRdb shows in-frame clones only, minus some. Of some 57,000 clones listed, 75% to 90% are singletons. The receptor was derived from a female donor in good health, enrolled as a control in a pregnancy study. Material: peripheral blood, obtained in the first trimester of pregnancy. J is TRBJ1-4 and V is TRBV6-1; D is ambiguous. The CDR3 loop reads CASWGDDGWSEKLFF. The DNA for the CDR3 is TGTGCCAGCTGGGGAGATGACGGCTGGAGTGAAAAACTGTTTTTT.